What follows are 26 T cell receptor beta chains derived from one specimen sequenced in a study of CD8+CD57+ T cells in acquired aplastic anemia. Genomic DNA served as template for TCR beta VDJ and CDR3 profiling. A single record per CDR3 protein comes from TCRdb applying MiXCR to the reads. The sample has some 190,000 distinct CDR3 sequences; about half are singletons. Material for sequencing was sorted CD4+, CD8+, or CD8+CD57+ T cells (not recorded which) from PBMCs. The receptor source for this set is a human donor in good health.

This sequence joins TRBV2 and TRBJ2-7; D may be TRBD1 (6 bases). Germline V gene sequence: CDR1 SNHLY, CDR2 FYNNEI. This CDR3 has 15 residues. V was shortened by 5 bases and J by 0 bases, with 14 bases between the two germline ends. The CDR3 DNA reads TGTGCCAGCAGTAAGGAGACAGGAGGCTCCTACGAGCAGTACTTC. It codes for CASSKETGGSYEQYF.

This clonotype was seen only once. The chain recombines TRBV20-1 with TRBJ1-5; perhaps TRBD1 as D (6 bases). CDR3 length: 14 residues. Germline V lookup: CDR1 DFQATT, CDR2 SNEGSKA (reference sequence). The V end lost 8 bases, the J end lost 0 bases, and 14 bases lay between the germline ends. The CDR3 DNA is TGCAGTACCACCGGGACAAATAGCAATCAGCCCCAGCATTTT. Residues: CSTTGTNSNQPQHF.

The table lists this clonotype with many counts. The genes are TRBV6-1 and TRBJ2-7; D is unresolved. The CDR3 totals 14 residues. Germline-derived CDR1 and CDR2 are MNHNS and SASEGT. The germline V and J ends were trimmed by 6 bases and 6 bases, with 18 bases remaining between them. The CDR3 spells CASRPIDESPEQYF. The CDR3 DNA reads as TGTGCCAGCAGGCCCATTGATGAGAGTCCCGAGCAGTACTTC.

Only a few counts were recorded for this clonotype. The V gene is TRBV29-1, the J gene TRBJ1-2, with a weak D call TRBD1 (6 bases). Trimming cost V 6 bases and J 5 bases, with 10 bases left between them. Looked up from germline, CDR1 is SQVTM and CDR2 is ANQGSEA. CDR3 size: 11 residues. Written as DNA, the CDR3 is TGCAGCGTCCAGGGGAGGTATGGCTACACCTTC. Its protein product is CSVQGRYGYTF.

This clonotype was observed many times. DNA for the CDR3: TGTGCCAGCAGCTTTATTGGACACACAGATACGCAGTATTTT. This encodes CASSFIGHTDTQYF. This sequence joins TRBV7-9 and TRBJ2-3; maybe TRBD1 (5 bases). V was pared by 3 bases and J by 2 bases, with 9 bases between. CDR1 and CDR2 (germline): SEHNR, FQNEAQ (reference sequence). CDR3 length: 14 amino acids.

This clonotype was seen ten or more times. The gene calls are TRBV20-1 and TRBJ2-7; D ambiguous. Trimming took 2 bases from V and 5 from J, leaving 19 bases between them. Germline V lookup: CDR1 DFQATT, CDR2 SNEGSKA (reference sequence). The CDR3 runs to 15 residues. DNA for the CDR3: TGCAGTGCTAGATACGAGGCCCTCTCCACCGACGAGCAGTACTTC. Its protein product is CSARYEALSTDEQYF.

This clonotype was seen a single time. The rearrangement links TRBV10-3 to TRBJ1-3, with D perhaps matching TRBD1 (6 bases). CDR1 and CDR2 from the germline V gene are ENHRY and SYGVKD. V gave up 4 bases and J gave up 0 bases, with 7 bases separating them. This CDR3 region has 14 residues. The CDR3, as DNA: TGTGCCATCAGTGGGGGGCGCTCTGGAAACACCATATATTTT. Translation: CAISGGRSGNTIYF.

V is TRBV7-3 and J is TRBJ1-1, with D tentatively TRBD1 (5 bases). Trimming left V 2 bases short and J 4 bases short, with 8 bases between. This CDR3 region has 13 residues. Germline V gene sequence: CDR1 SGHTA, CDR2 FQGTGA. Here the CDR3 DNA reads TGTGCCAGCAGCTTACAGGGTTCCACTGAAGCTTTCTTT. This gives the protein CASSLQGSTEAFF.

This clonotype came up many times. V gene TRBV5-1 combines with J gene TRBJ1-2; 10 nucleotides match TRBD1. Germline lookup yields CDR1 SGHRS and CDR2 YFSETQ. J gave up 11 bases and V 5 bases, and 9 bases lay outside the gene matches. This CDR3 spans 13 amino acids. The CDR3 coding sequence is TGCGCCAGCAGGGGCCGGACAGGGGGGACGTACACCTTC. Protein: CASRGRTGGTYTF. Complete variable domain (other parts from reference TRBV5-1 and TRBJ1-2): KAGVTQTPRYLIKTRGQQVTLSCSPISGHRSVSWYQQTPGQGLQFLFEYFSETQRNKGNFPGRFSGRQFSNSRSEMNVSTLELGDSALYLCASRGRTGGTYTFGSGTRLTVV.

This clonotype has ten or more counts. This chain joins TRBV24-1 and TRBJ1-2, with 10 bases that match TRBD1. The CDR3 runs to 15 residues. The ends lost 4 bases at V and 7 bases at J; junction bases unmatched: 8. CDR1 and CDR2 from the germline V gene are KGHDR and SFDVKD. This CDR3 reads CATSDSRQGASGYTF. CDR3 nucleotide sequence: TGTGCCACCAGTGACTCCAGACAGGGGGCCTCTGGCTACACCTTC.

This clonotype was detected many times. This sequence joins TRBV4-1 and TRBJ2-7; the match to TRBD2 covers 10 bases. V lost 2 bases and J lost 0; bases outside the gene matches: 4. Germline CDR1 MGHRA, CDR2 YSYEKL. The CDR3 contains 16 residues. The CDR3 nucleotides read TGCGCCAGCAGCCAACCGACTAGCGGGCGCTCCTACGAGCAGTACTTC. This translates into CASSQPTSGRSYEQYF.

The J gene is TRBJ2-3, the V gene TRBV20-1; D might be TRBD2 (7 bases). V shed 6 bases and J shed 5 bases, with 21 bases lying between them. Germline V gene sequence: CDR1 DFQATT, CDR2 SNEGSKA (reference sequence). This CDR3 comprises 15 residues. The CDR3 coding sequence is TGCAGTGCCCCCAACCGAGGGGGGGCGTTAGATACGCAGTATTTT. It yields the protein CSAPNRGGALDTQYF.

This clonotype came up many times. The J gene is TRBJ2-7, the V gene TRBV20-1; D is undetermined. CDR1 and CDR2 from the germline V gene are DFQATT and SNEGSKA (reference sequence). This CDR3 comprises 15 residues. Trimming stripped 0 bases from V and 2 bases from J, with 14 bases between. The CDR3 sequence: CSARDGGGHTYEQYF. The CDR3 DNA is TGCAGTGCTAGAGATGGCGGCGGTCACACCTACGAGCAGTACTTC.

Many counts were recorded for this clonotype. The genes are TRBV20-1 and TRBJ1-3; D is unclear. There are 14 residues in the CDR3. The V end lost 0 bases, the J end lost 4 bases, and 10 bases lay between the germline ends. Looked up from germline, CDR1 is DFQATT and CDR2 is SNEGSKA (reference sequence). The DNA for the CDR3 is TGCAGTGCTAGAGATCAGTCAGGAGGAAACACCATATATTTT. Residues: CSARDQSGGNTIYF.

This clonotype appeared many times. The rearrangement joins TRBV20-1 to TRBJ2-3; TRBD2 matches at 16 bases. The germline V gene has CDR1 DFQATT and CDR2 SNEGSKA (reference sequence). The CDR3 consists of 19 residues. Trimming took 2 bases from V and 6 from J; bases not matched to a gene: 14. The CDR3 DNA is TGCAGTGCTAGAACAACCGCACCGGGACTAGCGGGAGGGTCTGATACGCAGTATTTT. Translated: CSARTTAPGLAGGSDTQYF.

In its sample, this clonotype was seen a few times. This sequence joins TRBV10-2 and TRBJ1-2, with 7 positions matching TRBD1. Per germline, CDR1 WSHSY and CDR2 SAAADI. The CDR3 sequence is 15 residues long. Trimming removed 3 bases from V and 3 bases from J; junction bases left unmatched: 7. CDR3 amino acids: CASSDKVRGDYGYTF. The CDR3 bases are TGCGCCAGCAGTGATAAAGTCAGGGGGGACTATGGCTACACCTTC.

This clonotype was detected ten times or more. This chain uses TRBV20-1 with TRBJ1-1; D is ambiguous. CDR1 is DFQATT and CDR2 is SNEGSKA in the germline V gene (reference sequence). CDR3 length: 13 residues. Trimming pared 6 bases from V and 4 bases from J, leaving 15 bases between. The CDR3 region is CSAPNRGSTEAFF. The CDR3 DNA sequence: TGCAGTGCCCCCAACCGGGGTTCCACTGAAGCTTTCTTT.

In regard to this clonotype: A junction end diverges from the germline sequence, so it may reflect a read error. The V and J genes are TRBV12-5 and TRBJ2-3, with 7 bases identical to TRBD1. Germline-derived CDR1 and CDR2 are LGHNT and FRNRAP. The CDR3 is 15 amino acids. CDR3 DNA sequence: TGTGCTAGTGGTCCAGGGGGATCTAGCACAGATGCGCAGTATTTT. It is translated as CASGPGGSSTDAQYF.

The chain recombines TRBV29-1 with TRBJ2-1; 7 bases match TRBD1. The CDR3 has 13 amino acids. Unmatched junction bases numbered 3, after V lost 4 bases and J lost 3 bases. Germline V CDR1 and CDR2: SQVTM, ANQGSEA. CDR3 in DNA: TGCAGCGTTGGCCGGGACAGCTACAATGAGCAGTTCTTC. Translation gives CSVGRDSYNEQFF.

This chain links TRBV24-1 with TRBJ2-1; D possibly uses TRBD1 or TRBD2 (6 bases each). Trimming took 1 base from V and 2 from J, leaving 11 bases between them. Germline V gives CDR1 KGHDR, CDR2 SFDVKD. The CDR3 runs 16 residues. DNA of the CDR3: TGTGCCACCAGTGATTTAAGGGGGGCCCCCTACAATGAGCAGTTCTTC. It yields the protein CATSDLRGAPYNEQFF.

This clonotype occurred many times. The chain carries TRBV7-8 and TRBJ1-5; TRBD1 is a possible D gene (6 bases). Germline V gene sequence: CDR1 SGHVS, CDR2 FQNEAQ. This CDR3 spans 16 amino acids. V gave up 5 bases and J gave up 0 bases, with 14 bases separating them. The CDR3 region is CASSLRQVDSNQPQHF. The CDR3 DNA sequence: TGTGCCAGCAGCCTCAGACAGGTGGATAGCAATCAGCCCCAGCATTTT.

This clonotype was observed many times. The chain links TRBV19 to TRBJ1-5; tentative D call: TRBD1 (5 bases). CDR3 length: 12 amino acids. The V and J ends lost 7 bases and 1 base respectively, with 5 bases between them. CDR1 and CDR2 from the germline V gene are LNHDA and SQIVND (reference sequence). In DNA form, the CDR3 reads TGTGCCAGTACAGGGAGCAATCAGCCCCAGCATTTT. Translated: CASTGSNQPQHF.

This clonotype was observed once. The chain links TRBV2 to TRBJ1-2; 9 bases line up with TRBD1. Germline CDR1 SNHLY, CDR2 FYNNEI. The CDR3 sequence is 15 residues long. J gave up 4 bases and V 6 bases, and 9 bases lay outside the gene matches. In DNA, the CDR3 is TGTGCCAGCAGCTTGGGACAGGGTCTTCCCTATGGCTACACCTTC. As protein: CASSLGQGLPYGYTF.

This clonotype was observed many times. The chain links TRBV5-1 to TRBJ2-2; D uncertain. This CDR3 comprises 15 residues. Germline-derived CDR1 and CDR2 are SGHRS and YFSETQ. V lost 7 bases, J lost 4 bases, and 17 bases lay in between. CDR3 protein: CASYDRVVSTGELFF. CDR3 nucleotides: TGCGCCAGCTATGATCGGGTAGTCAGCACCGGGGAGCTGTTTTTT.

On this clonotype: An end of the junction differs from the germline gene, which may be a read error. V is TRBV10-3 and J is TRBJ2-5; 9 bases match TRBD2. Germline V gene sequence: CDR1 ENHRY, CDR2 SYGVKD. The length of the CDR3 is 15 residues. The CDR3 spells CASSLRQLAGETQYF. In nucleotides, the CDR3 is TGTGCCAGCAGTTTAAGGCAACTAGCGGGAGAGACCCAGTACTTC.

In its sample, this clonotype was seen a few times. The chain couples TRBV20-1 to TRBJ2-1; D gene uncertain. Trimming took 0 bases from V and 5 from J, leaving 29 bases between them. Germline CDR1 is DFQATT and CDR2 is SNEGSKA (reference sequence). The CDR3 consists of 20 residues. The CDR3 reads CSARDIVTLGRKGKHNEQFF. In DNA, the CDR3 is TGCAGTGCTAGAGATATTGTTACATTAGGGCGAAAGGGTAAACACAATGAGCAGTTCTTC.